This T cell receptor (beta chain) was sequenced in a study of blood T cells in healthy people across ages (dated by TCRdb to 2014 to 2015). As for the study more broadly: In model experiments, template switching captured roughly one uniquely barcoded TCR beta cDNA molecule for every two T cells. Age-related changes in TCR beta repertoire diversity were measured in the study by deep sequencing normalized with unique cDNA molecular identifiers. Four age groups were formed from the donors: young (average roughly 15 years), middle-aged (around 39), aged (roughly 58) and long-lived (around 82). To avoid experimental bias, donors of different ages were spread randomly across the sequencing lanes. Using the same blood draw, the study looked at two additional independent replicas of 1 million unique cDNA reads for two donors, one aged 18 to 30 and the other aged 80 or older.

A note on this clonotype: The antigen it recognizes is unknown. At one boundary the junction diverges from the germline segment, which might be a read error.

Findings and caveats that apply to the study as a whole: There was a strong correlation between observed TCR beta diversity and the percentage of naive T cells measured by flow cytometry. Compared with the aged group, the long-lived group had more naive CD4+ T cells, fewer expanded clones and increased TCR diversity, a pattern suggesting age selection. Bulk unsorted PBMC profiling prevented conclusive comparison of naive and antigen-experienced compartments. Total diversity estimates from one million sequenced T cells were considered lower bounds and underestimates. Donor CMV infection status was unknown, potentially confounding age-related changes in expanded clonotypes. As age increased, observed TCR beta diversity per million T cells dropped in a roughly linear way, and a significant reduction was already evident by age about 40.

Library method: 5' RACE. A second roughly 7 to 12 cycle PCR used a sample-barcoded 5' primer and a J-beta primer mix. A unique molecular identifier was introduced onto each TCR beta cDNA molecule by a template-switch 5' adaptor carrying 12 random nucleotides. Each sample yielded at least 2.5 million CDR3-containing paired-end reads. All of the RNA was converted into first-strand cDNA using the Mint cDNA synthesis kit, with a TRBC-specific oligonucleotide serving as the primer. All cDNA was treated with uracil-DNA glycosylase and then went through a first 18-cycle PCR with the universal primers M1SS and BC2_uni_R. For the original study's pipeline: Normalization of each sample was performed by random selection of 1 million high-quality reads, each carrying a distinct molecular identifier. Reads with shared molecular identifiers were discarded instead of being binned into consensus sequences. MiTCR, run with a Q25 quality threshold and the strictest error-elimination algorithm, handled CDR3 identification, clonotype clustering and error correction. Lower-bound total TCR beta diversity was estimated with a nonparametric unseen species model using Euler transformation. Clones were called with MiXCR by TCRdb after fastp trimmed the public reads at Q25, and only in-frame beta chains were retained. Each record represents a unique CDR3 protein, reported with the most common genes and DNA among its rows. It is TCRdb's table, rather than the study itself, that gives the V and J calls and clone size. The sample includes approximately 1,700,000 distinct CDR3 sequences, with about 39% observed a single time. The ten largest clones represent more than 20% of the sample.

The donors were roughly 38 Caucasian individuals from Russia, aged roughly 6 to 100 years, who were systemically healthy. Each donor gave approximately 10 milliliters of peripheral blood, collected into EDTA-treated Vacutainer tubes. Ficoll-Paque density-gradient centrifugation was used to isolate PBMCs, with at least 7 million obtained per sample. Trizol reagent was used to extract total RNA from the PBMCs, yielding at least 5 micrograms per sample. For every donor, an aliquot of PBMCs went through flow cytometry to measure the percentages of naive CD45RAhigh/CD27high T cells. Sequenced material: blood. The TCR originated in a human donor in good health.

The nucleotide sequence is given as TGTGCCAGCGGCTTTGGGGACAGACCGAACACCGGGGAGCTGGTTTTT. Protein translation: CASGFGDRPNTGELVF. The chain is made from TRBV5-6 and TRBJ2-2, and TRBD1 matches 7 of the central bases. Reading from cysteine to phenylalanine, the CDR3 counts 16 amino acids. The entry retains the CDR3 DNA only, 48 bases that are in frame from base 1. Taken from the germline V gene, the CDR1 and CDR2 loops are SGHDT and YYEEEE.